This entry concerns a single TCR beta chain. Antigen unknown. The data belong to a study of shared clonotypes between healthy human individuals. Study-wide results and limits: Four donors held about 5% of naive CD4 clonotypes in common.

DNA at 200 ng, approximately 30,000 T cell genomes, went into sorted-subset replicate PCRs. The protocol was immunoSEQ multiplex PCR, while the TCRdb copy is restricted to in-frame clones and leaves out a portion. The sample gives approximately 1,500,000 clones, roughly 97% of which show up once; approximately 1.1% is in the top ten. A split of CD4+ cells into CD45RA+ naive and CD45RA-negative memory subsets was performed. With 4 bases removed from V and 6 bases from J, the gap between germline ends came to 8 bases. The CDR3 runs to 12 residues. Germline V gene lookup returns CDR1 MDHEN and CDR2 SYDVKM.

Sequencing was performed on naive CD4+ T cells sorted from blood. The sample's subset: CD45RA+ positively selected. The V and J genes are TRBV28 and TRBJ2-3; D gene uncertain. The sequence was obtained from a man aged 25 to 45 in good health. This CDR3 reads CASSSSPDTQYF. The CDR3 DNA is TGTGCCAGCAGTTCCTCCCCGGATACGCAGTATTTT.